This T cell receptor beta chain was found in a study of esophageal squamous cell carcinoma under preoperative chemotherapy. General study findings and limits: Tumor-infiltrating lymphocytes showed no significant post-chemotherapy TCR diversity increase, unlike peripheral T cells.

The time point is: after preoperative PTX-NDP chemotherapy. Patients received paclitaxel-nedaplatin as preoperative chemotherapy before surgery. With regard to this clonotype: Its antigen is as yet unknown.

A single record per CDR3 protein comes from TCRdb applying MiXCR to the PCR reads. The table includes around 9,700 distinct CDR3 sequences, roughly 60% detected once. This CDR3 contains 18 residues. V was pared by 6 bases and J by 3 bases, with 14 bases of the junction left unmatched. The sequence derives from a human donor with esophageal squamous cell carcinoma. The donor label of this sample is uncertain. The material was obtained from a patient given preoperative chemotherapy. V is TRBV12-3 or TRBV12-4 and J is TRBJ2-3; 11 positions agree with TRBD2. The CDR3: CASRPGTSGSPLTDTQYF. The CDR3 bases are TGTGCCAGCAGACCCGGGACTAGCGGTAGCCCCCTGACAGATACGCAGTATTTT.